A selection of T cell receptor beta chains follows, all from one sample in a study of CXCR3-negative and CXCR3-positive naive CD8 T cells. No DNA is given; TCRdb re-called the 5' RACE reads and lists each CDR3 protein once. The specimen's table records 84,000 or so distinct CDR3 sequences. The sample consisted of naive CXCR3- CD8+ T cells from blood. Every receptor here comes from a human donor in good health. Some clones in this sample may be carry-over from other donors' samples. The CDR3 runs from the conserved cysteine through the conserved F or W.

j_gene: TRBJ2-7; v_gene: TRBV9; CDR3aa: CASSVTGTSSYEQYF
j_gene: TRBJ2-7; v_gene: TRBV15; CDR3aa: CATSRDEPLRAVQYF
j_gene: TRBJ2-1; v_gene: TRBV4-3; CDR3aa: CASSQGSSGGHNEQFF
j_gene: TRBJ2-1; v_gene: TRBV29-1; CDR3aa: CSVEIAGDGSYNEQFF
j_gene: TRBJ2-3; v_gene: TRBV12-3/TRBV12-4; CDR3aa: CASSFVAGGQDTQYF
j_gene: TRBJ1-1; v_gene: TRBV24-1; CDR3aa: CATRLGVNTEAFF
j_gene: TRBJ1-1; v_gene: TRBV18; CDR3aa: CASSPGGSEAFF
j_gene: TRBJ2-7; v_gene: TRBV28; CDR3aa: CASRWARFYEQYF
j_gene: TRBJ2-2; v_gene: TRBV7-3; CDR3aa: CASSLVGSGELFF
j_gene: TRBJ2-2; v_gene: TRBV24-1; CDR3aa: CATSWGTGELFF
j_gene: TRBJ2-5; v_gene: TRBV29-1; CDR3aa: CSVAFDRFGQETQYF
j_gene: TRBJ2-5; v_gene: TRBV7-2; CDR3aa: CASSSGLAGGQETQYF
j_gene: TRBJ1-1; v_gene: TRBV29-1; CDR3aa: CSVDSNTEAFF
j_gene: TRBJ1-5; v_gene: TRBV5-5; CDR3aa: CASSDLNQPQHF
j_gene: TRBJ2-7; v_gene: TRBV28; CDR3aa: CASSRRQSYEQYF
j_gene: TRBJ2-1; v_gene: TRBV27; CDR3aa: CASSSIAGAHEQFF
j_gene: TRBJ2-5; v_gene: TRBV27; CDR3aa: CASSPLAESWETQYF
j_gene: TRBJ2-5; v_gene: TRBV5-5; CDR3aa: CASSFGPETQYF
j_gene: TRBJ2-1; v_gene: TRBV7-9; CDR3aa: CASSLAPGPAGNEQFF
j_gene: TRBJ2-2; v_gene: TRBV3-1; CDR3aa: CASSRGRSITGNTGELFF
j_gene: TRBJ2-7; v_gene: TRBV12-3/TRBV12-4; CDR3aa: CASLNTGTDREQYF
j_gene: TRBJ2-7; v_gene: TRBV9; CDR3aa: CASSSGSGSIQIEQYF
j_gene: TRBJ2-7; v_gene: TRBV5-5; CDR3aa: CASSLETSGRSYEQYF
j_gene: TRBJ2-1; v_gene: TRBV6-6; CDR3aa: CASSLQVAGGDNEQFF
j_gene: TRBJ2-7; v_gene: TRBV29-1; CDR3aa: CSVKGTDTTPYEQYF
j_gene: TRBJ2-1; v_gene: TRBV29-1; CDR3aa: CSVEALDGSLFVEFF
j_gene: TRBJ2-3; v_gene: TRBV9; CDR3aa: CASSVSGGATDTQYF
j_gene: TRBJ2-1; v_gene: TRBV20-1; CDR3aa: CSAAGLAYRYNEQFF
j_gene: TRBJ2-3; v_gene: TRBV29-1; CDR3aa: CSGFGTGDTDTQYF
j_gene: TRBJ1-1; v_gene: TRBV25-1; CDR3aa: CASSEKGRTFQAFF
j_gene: TRBJ1-1; v_gene: TRBV4-3; CDR3aa: CASSQARGTEAFF
j_gene: TRBJ2-3; v_gene: TRBV11-2; CDR3aa: CASSPSFMGGPGDTQYF
j_gene: TRBJ2-1; v_gene: TRBV28; CDR3aa: CASSSWRGDYNEQFF
j_gene: TRBJ2-4; v_gene: TRBV20-1; CDR3aa: CSARGYAGEAKNIQYF
j_gene: TRBJ2-1; v_gene: TRBV29-1; CDR3aa: CSVDQTSRDNEQFF
j_gene: TRBJ2-2; v_gene: TRBV29-1; CDR3aa: CSVVFGVSNTGELFF
j_gene: TRBJ1-1; v_gene: TRBV7-2; CDR3aa: CASSFRYTEAFF
j_gene: TRBJ2-1; v_gene: TRBV4-1; CDR3aa: CASSQVGLAYDDEQFF
j_gene: TRBJ2-3; v_gene: TRBV28; CDR3aa: CASAILASGDTQYF
j_gene: TRBJ2-3; v_gene: TRBV5-1; CDR3aa: CASSPQGLPRITDTQYF
j_gene: TRBJ2-7; v_gene: TRBV5-1; CDR3aa: CASSSPTRTYEQYF
j_gene: TRBJ2-2; v_gene: TRBV29-1; CDR3aa: CTVTGGPNTGELFF
j_gene: TRBJ1-1; v_gene: TRBV5-1; CDR3aa: CASSGTGRNEAFF
j_gene: TRBJ1-1; v_gene: TRBV29-1; CDR3aa: CSVEDLHGSPGGAFF
j_gene: TRBJ2-1; v_gene: TRBV28; CDR3aa: CASSLGGRGHEQFF
j_gene: TRBJ2-7; v_gene: TRBV7-2; CDR3aa: CASSLGLAGGYYEQYF
j_gene: TRBJ2-7; v_gene: TRBV9; CDR3aa: CASSRGNYEQYF
j_gene: TRBJ2-5; v_gene: TRBV25-1; CDR3aa: CASSEFRTEETQYF
j_gene: TRBJ2-7; v_gene: TRBV5-6; CDR3aa: CASSPGTGNSYEQYF
j_gene: TRBJ2-3; v_gene: TRBV27; CDR3aa: CASSLSLPADTQYF
j_gene: TRBJ2-5; v_gene: TRBV28; CDR3aa: CASSAIEGREETQYF
j_gene: TRBJ1-2; v_gene: TRBV29-1; CDR3aa: CSVEEQDYGYTF
j_gene: TRBJ1-2; v_gene: TRBV7-8; CDR3aa: CASSTHPDMTGNYGYTF
j_gene: TRBJ2-7; v_gene: TRBV5-6; CDR3aa: CASSLGGVGEQYF
j_gene: TRBJ2-2; v_gene: TRBV29-1; CDR3aa: CSIISANTGELFF
j_gene: TRBJ2-7; v_gene: TRBV28; CDR3aa: CASRDRGPYEQYF
j_gene: TRBJ2-1; v_gene: TRBV7-9; CDR3aa: CASSGWTGGYYNEQFF